One and the same sample provided the 5 T cell receptor beta chains below, sequenced in a study of blood T cell repertoires in COVID-19. Clones were sequenced by immunoSEQ multiplex PCR, and TCRdb holds only the in-frame ones, with some missing. The top ten clones hold over 8.5% of a sample with 120,000 to 150,000 clones, 65% to 85% of them seen once. The sequencing sample was made of peripheral blood. Receptors were obtained from a middle-aged man with active or convalescent COVID-19.

This rearrangement joins TRBV18 to TRBJ2-1; a possible D gene is TRBD2 (5 bases). Between the trimmed V and J ends, which lost 3 bases and 10 bases, there was a span of 13 bases. CDR1 and CDR2 from the germline V gene are KGHSH and LQKENI. This CDR3 spans 13 amino acids. The CDR3 here is CASSPLRVPEQFF. The DNA of the CDR3 is TGTGCCAGCTCACCGCTGAGGGTCCCCGAGCAGTTCTTC.

On this clone itself: This sample includes further DNA sequences coding for the same CDR3. This chain links TRBV28 with TRBJ2-7, with TRBD2 matching over 8 bases. CDR1 and CDR2 from the germline V gene are MDHEN and SYDVKM. Germline trimming cut 2 bases from V and 2 bases from J; bases unmatched to any gene: 2. The CDR3 consists of 14 residues. The CDR3, as DNA: TGTGCCAGCAGTTTAGCGGGGGGAACCTACGAGCAGTACTTC. Translated: CASSLAGGTYEQYF.

This clone showed up just once. V usage is TRBV5-1 and J usage is TRBJ2-7; maybe TRBD2 (5 bases). Trimming shortened V by 2 bases and J by 5 bases, and 14 bases separated the two germline ends. Germline CDR1 and CDR2: SGHRS and YFSETQ. The CDR3 is 14 residues long. CDR3: CASSLTRDIDEQYF. As DNA, the CDR3 is TGCGCCAGCAGCTTAACACGGGATATCGACGAGCAGTACTTC.

The rearrangement links TRBV18 to TRBJ1-5, with 7 positions matching TRBD1. Germline V gives CDR1 KGHSH, CDR2 LQKENI. J gave up 2 bases and V 3 bases, and 4 bases lay outside the gene matches. CDR3 size: 15 residues. The chain's CDR3 is CASSPTGQGNQPQHF. DNA of the CDR3: TGTGCCAGCTCACCTACCGGACAGGGCAATCAGCCCCAGCATTTT.

The chain carries TRBV27 and TRBJ2-5; weak D call: TRBD1 (5 bases). Between the trimmed V and J ends, which lost 9 bases and 3 bases, there was a span of 17 bases. Germline CDR1 is MNHEY and CDR2 is SMNVEV (reference sequence). The length of the CDR3 is 14 residues. CDR3 loop: CASGRERIEETQYF. The CDR3 DNA reads TGTGCCAGTGGCAGGGAAAGGATAGAAGAGACCCAGTACTTC.